This is a list of T cell receptor beta chains from one sample in a study of blood T cells in healthy people across ages. MiXCR, run by TCRdb on the 5' RACE reads, gives a single entry per CDR3 protein. This sample yields roughly 1,000,000 distinct CDR3 sequences, of which around 27% are seen a single time; around 0.75% belongs to the top ten. These data were also filed under a second study, of T cells of mothers and their children.

Sequencing was performed on blood. These receptors were collected from a girl aged 2 to 10 in good health. Both conserved end residues are part of each CDR3. A D gene is named only where the DNA matches it firmly. Size is omitted from some rows. Given values are once, few, many or a class for expanded clones.

D gene: -
clone size: few
J gene: TRBJ1-4
V gene: TRBV29-1
CDR3 protein: CSVDGGGEKLFF
CDR3 DNA: TGCAGCGTTGACGGGGGCGGTGAAAAACTGTTTTTT

D gene: -
clone size: once
J gene: TRBJ2-1
V gene: TRBV7-8
CDR3 protein: CASSSMRVSSYNEQFF
CDR3 DNA: TGTGCCAGCAGCTCAATGCGGGTCAGCTCCTACAATGAGCAGTTCTTC

D gene: -
clone size: -
J gene: TRBJ2-1
V gene: TRBV7-9
CDR3 protein: CASSLDRSYEQFF
CDR3 DNA: TGTGCCAGCAGCTTAGACAGATCCTATGAGCAGTTCTTC

D gene: -
clone size: -
J gene: TRBJ2-7
V gene: TRBV5-1
CDR3 protein: CASSFGGANYEQYF
CDR3 DNA: TGCGCCAGCAGCTTCGGCGGTGCCAACTACGAGCAGTACTTC

D gene: -
clone size: -
J gene: TRBJ2-1
V gene: TRBV2
CDR3 protein: CALQLGGDEQFF
CDR3 DNA: TGTGCCCTCCAACTAGGGGGGGATGAGCAGTTCTTC

D gene: -
clone size: -
J gene: TRBJ2-5
V gene: TRBV4-1
CDR3 protein: CASSHPGRLEQETQYF
CDR3 DNA: TGCGCCAGCAGCCACCCGGGGCGACTTGAACAAGAGACCCAGTACTTC

D gene: -
clone size: few
J gene: TRBJ2-1
V gene: TRBV2
CDR3 protein: CASIREASYNEQFF
CDR3 DNA: TGTGCCAGCATAAGGGAGGCCTCCTACAATGAGCAGTTCTTC

D gene: -
clone size: few
J gene: TRBJ1-2
V gene: TRBV9
CDR3 protein: CASSTLMEGGYGYTF
CDR3 DNA: TGTGCCAGCAGCACCTTGATGGAGGGTGGTTATGGCTACACCTTC

D gene: -
clone size: few
J gene: TRBJ1-1
V gene: TRBV20-1
CDR3 protein: CSARQGLAMNTEAFF
CDR3 DNA: TGCAGTGCTAGACAGGGGTTGGCAATGAACACTGAAGCTTTCTTT

D gene: TRBD1
clone size: -
J gene: TRBJ2-7
V gene: TRBV19
CDR3 protein: CASSTDRVTYEQYF
CDR3 DNA: TGTGCCAGTAGTACGGACAGGGTTACCTACGAGCAGTACTTC

D gene: -
clone size: few
J gene: TRBJ2-7
V gene: TRBV7-9
CDR3 protein: CASSLPEVAEQYF
CDR3 DNA: TGTGCCAGCAGCCTTCCCGAAGTGGCCGAGCAGTACTTC

D gene: -
clone size: -
J gene: TRBJ2-5
V gene: TRBV15
CDR3 protein: CATSDRGNQETQYF
CDR3 DNA: TGTGCCACCTCAGATAGGGGGAACCAAGAGACCCAGTACTTC

D gene: -
clone size: -
J gene: TRBJ2-5
V gene: TRBV7-2
CDR3 protein: CASSFLWQGETQYF
CDR3 DNA: TGTGCCAGCAGCTTTCTGTGGCAGGGAGAGACCCAGTACTTC

D gene: -
clone size: few
J gene: TRBJ2-1
V gene: TRBV6-2/TRBV6-3
CDR3 protein: CASSYDHNEQFF
CDR3 DNA: TGTGCCAGCAGTTACGACCACAATGAGCAGTTCTTC

D gene: TRBD1
clone size: -
J gene: TRBJ1-5
V gene: TRBV7-2
CDR3 protein: CASSWTGLNQPQHF
CDR3 DNA: TGTGCCAGCAGCTGGACAGGTCTCAATCAGCCCCAGCATTTT

D gene: -
clone size: -
J gene: TRBJ2-1
V gene: TRBV7-3
CDR3 protein: CASSITPVGVHEQFF
CDR3 DNA: TGTGCCAGCAGCATAACCCCCGTTGGGGTACATGAGCAGTTCTTC

D gene: TRBD2
clone size: -
J gene: TRBJ2-5
V gene: TRBV3-1
CDR3 protein: CASSQEGAGEETQYF
CDR3 DNA: TGTGCCAGCAGCCAAGAAGGAGCGGGGGAAGAGACCCAGTACTTC

D gene: TRBD2
clone size: -
J gene: TRBJ2-7
V gene: TRBV18
CDR3 protein: CASSHGGEREQYF
CDR3 DNA: TGTGCCAGCTCGCACGGGGGGGAGCGCGAGCAGTACTTC

D gene: TRBD2
clone size: few
J gene: TRBJ2-1
V gene: TRBV5-1
CDR3 protein: CASSLTSGNFNEQFF
CDR3 DNA: TGCGCCAGCAGCTTGACTAGCGGGAATTTCAATGAGCAGTTCTTC

D gene: -
clone size: -
J gene: TRBJ2-7
V gene: TRBV2
CDR3 protein: CASSEYSRASSYEQYF
CDR3 DNA: TGTGCCAGCAGTGAATATTCCAGGGCAAGCTCCTACGAGCAGTACTTC

D gene: TRBD1
clone size: -
J gene: TRBJ1-2
V gene: TRBV6-2/TRBV6-3
CDR3 protein: CASSSGTGVLDGYTF
CDR3 DNA: TGTGCCAGCAGTTCCGGGACAGGGGTTCTGGATGGCTACACCTTC

D gene: -
clone size: -
J gene: TRBJ2-7
V gene: TRBV29-1
CDR3 protein: CSAYTEQGLYEQYF
CDR3 DNA: TGCAGCGCCTACACTGAACAGGGACTCTACGAGCAGTACTTC

D gene: -
clone size: -
J gene: TRBJ2-6
V gene: TRBV7-8
CDR3 protein: CANDPQASGYGANVLTF
CDR3 DNA: TGTGCCAACGATCCCCAGGCGTCTGGGTATGGGGCCAACGTCCTGACTTTC

D gene: -
clone size: -
J gene: TRBJ2-1
V gene: TRBV28
CDR3 protein: CASSFSGPSVTNEQFF
CDR3 DNA: TGCGCCAGCAGTTTTTCAGGTCCCTCGGTGACTAATGAGCAGTTCTTC

D gene: TRBD1
clone size: -
J gene: TRBJ2-1
V gene: TRBV27
CDR3 protein: CASTELTGGSYNEQFF
CDR3 DNA: TGTGCCAGCACCGAACTGACAGGGGGCTCCTACAATGAGCAGTTCTTC

D gene: -
clone size: -
J gene: TRBJ2-3
V gene: TRBV28
CDR3 protein: CASSLPRGENLIRDYTDTQYF
CDR3 DNA: TGTGCCAGCAGTTTGCCTAGGGGGGAGAATCTTATCCGGGACTACACAGATACGCAGTATTTT

D gene: -
clone size: few
J gene: TRBJ1-4
V gene: TRBV6-1
CDR3 protein: CASTSMRGGEDEKLFF
CDR3 DNA: TGTGCCAGCACTAGTATGAGGGGGGGAGAGGATGAAAAACTGTTTTTT

D gene: -
clone size: -
J gene: TRBJ2-3
V gene: TRBV2
CDR3 protein: CASRELGTLITDTQYF
CDR3 DNA: TGTGCCAGCAGAGAACTAGGGACTTTAATCACAGATACGCAGTATTTT

D gene: TRBD1
clone size: -
J gene: TRBJ2-7
V gene: TRBV20-1
CDR3 protein: CSALGQGNYEQYF
CDR3 DNA: TGCAGTGCTCTAGGACAGGGGAACTACGAGCAGTACTTC

D gene: TRBD1
clone size: -
J gene: TRBJ2-7
V gene: TRBV2
CDR3 protein: CASSEEGQGIDEQYF
CDR3 DNA: TGTGCCAGCAGTGAAGAGGGACAGGGGATCGACGAGCAGTACTTC

D gene: TRBD2
clone size: -
J gene: TRBJ2-1
V gene: TRBV20-1
CDR3 protein: CSARGLAGVEQFF
CDR3 DNA: TGCAGTGCTAGAGGACTAGCGGGAGTTGAGCAGTTCTTC

D gene: -
clone size: -
J gene: TRBJ1-2
V gene: TRBV7-2
CDR3 protein: CASRLQRGADGYTF
CDR3 DNA: TGTGCCAGCAGGTTACAGCGGGGGGCGGATGGCTACACCTTC

D gene: TRBD2
clone size: -
J gene: TRBJ2-1
V gene: TRBV3-1
CDR3 protein: CASSQVAGGPGEQFF
CDR3 DNA: TGTGCCAGCAGCCAAGTAGCGGGAGGGCCGGGTGAGCAGTTCTTC

D gene: -
clone size: few
J gene: TRBJ2-7
V gene: TRBV7-9
CDR3 protein: CASSLEQASYEQYF
CDR3 DNA: TGTGCCAGCAGCTTGGAACAGGCCTCCTACGAGCAGTACTTC